The next 10 T cell receptor beta chains were all read from a single sample in a study of a mutant IDH1 vaccine in newly diagnosed glioma. Indicated time point: baseline, week 1 (first vaccination visit). Stated treatment: pre-vaccination baseline after standard-of-care therapy. The protocol was immunoSEQ multiplex PCR, while the TCRdb copy is restricted to in-frame clones and leaves out a portion. Of tens of thousands of clones listed, approximately 86% are singletons. The sequencing used PBMCs, collected from a glioma patient treated with radiotherapy, temozolomide or both. Receptors originate from a woman aged 35 to 49 with glioma.

J is TRBJ2-2 and V is TRBV6-5; D is possibly TRBD2 (6 bases). The CDR3 has 15 amino acids. Germline values: CDR1 MNHEY, CDR2 SVGAGI. With 7 bases removed from V and 2 bases from J, the gap between germline ends came to 14 bases. The CDR3 sequence: CASTHTSHNTGELFF. In DNA form, the CDR3 reads TGTGCCAGCACCCACACTAGCCACAACACCGGGGAGCTGTTTTTT.

V gene TRBV5-6 combines with J gene TRBJ1-2; D is possibly TRBD1 (5 bases). V lost 4 bases, J lost 3 bases, and 10 bases lay in between. CDR1 and CDR2 from the germline V gene are SGHDT and YYEEEE. CDR3 length: 13 residues. CDR3 region: CASSVDRYYGYTF. In nucleotides, the CDR3 is TGTGCCAGCAGCGTCGACAGATACTATGGCTACACCTTC. The whole variable domain, remainder taken from reference TRBV5-6 and TRBJ1-2, is DAGVTQSPTHLIKTRGQQVTLRCSPKSGHDTVSWYQQALGQGPQFIFQYYEEEERQRGNFPDRFSGHQFPNYSSELNVNALLLGDSALYLCASSVDRYYGYTFGSGTRLTVV.

The chain employs TRBV29-1 and TRBJ2-7, with D maybe TRBD1 (6 bases). V was trimmed by 7 bases and J by 2 bases, leaving 15 bases between them. The germline CDR1 and CDR2 sequences are SQVTM and ANQGSEA. The CDR3 totals 13 residues. CDR3 in DNA: TGCAGCGCCCAGGGGACGGCAGCCTACGAGCAGTACTTC. Amino acids: CSAQGTAAYEQYF.

The chain carries TRBV5-4 and TRBJ1-2; the match to TRBD1 covers 7 bases. Germline V lookup: CDR1 SGHNT, CDR2 YYREEE (reference sequence). The CDR3 sequence is 14 residues long. J gave up 0 bases and V 4 bases, and 3 bases lay outside the gene matches. The CDR3 loop reads CASSLGQPNYGYTF. CDR3 DNA sequence: TGTGCCAGCAGCCTGGGACAGCCTAACTATGGCTACACCTTC.

The V gene is TRBV2, the J gene TRBJ1-6, with D possibly matching TRBD1 (6 bases). Germline V gene sequence: CDR1 SNHLY, CDR2 FYNNEI. V was pared by 3 bases and J by 4 bases, with 13 bases between. The CDR3 runs 16 residues. This chain's CDR3 is CASSELRTVYNSPLHF. The CDR3 DNA reads TGTGCCAGCAGTGAGCTTAGGACAGTATATAATTCACCCCTCCACTTT.

This chain joins TRBV7-8 and TRBJ2-2, with TRBD1 matching 10 bases. The CDR3 runs to 15 residues. CDR1 is SGHVS and CDR2 is FQNEAQ in the germline V gene. After removal of 8 bases from V and 6 bases from J, the junction contained 9 bases not matched to a gene. CDR3 residues: CASVRQGARPGELFF. The CDR3 DNA reads as TGTGCCAGCGTCAGACAGGGGGCGCGTCCCGGGGAGCTGTTTTTT.

The chain combines TRBV5-4 with TRBJ2-1; D may be TRBD1 or TRBD2 (5 bases each). This CDR3 comprises 12 residues. Deletions cut 5 bases from V and 15 bases from J, with 18 bases between. CDR1 is SGHNT and CDR2 is YYREEE in the germline V gene (reference sequence). As DNA, the CDR3 is TGTGCCAGCAGATCCGGGACCCAAATCTTGTTCTTC. It specifies CASRSGTQILFF.

The V gene is TRBV19, the J gene TRBJ1-1, with TRBD1 identical over 7 bases. Losses at the gene ends were 4 bases for V and 4 bases for J; bases not matched to a gene: 3. This CDR3 region has 13 residues. CDR1 and CDR2 from the germline V gene are LNHDA and SQIVND (reference sequence). The CDR3 loop reads CASSKGASTEAFF. The CDR3 DNA is TGTGCCAGTAGTAAGGGGGCGAGCACTGAAGCTTTCTTT.

This chain uses TRBV5-1 with TRBJ1-5; 8 bases align to TRBD1. CDR1 SGHRS and CDR2 YFSETQ come from the germline V gene. CDR3 length: 15 residues. V trimming: 4 bases; J trimming: 4 bases; junction bases outside the gene matches: 7. CDR3 loop: CASSPGQGHNQPQHF. The CDR3 DNA reads as TGCGCCAGCAGCCCAGGACAGGGACATAATCAGCCCCAGCATTTT.

This rearrangement joins TRBV7-9 to TRBJ1-1; D perhaps matches TRBD1 (5 bases). This CDR3 spans 16 amino acids. Trimming took off 0 bases at V and 6 bases at J, with 17 bases between the two ends. Germline loops: CDR1 SEHNR, CDR2 FQNEAQ (reference sequence). DNA for the CDR3: TGTGCCAGCAGCTTAGCGGTCACAGGCCCCAACGCTGAAGCTTTCTTT. Its translation is CASSLAVTGPNAEAFF.